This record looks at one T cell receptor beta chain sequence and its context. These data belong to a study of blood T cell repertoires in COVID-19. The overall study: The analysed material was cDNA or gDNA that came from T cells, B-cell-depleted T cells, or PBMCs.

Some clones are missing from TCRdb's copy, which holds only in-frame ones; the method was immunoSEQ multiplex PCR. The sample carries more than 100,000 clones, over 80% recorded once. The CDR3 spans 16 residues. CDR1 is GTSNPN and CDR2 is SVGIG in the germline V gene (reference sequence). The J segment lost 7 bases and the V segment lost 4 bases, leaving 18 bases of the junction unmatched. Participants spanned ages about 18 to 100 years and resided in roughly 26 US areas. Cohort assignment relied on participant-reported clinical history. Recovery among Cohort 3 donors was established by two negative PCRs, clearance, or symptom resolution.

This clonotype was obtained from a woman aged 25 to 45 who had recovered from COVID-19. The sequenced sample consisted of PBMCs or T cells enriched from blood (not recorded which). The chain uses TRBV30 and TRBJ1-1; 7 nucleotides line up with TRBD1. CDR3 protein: CAWKRTRAKGTDEAFF. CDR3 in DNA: TGTGCCTGGAAACGTACGAGGGCCAAAGGGACAGATGAAGCTTTCTTT.